One sample yielded the 5 T cell receptor beta chains listed below, sequenced in a study of post-analysis software for immune sequencing data. Overall study findings and caveats: There were roughly 5 TRBV segments more frequent in patients than controls, and TRBV5-6, TRBV5-1 and TRBV20-1 were among them.

No antigen is known for these receptors. Sequencing libraries made from TCR beta cDNA carried unique molecular identifiers. TCRdb called the PCR reads again in MiXCR, with one record for every CDR3 protein. In the table there are 740,000 or so distinct CDR3 sequences, roughly 58% of which are singletons. Sequencing was carried out using blood. The origin of the receptors is a girl aged 5-17 years with multiple sclerosis.

This clonotype has more than one count but fewer than ten. This chain links TRBV5-1 with TRBJ2-6; TRBD2 is a possible D gene (6 bases). Germline CDR1 and CDR2: SGHRS and YFSETQ. The CDR3 is 17 amino acids. The V and J ends lost 4 bases and 0 bases respectively, with 14 bases between them. CDR3 DNA sequence: TGCGCCAGCAGCCCGGGGGTTGGAGGCTCTGGGGCCAACGTCCTGACTTTC. It specifies CASSPGVGGSGANVLTF. Using reference TRBV5-1 and TRBJ2-6 for the parts outside the CDR3, the full variable domain is KAGVTQTPRYLIKTRGQQVTLSCSPISGHRSVSWYQQTPGQGLQFLFEYFSETQRNKGNFPGRFSGRQFSNSRSEMNVSTLELGDSALYLCASSPGVGGSGANVLTFGAGSRLTVL.

The chain combines TRBV6-5 with TRBJ2-4; TRBD1 matches at 10 bases. The J call may be faulty, since TRBJ2-7 better matches the DNA end. Per the germline V gene, CDR1 is MNHEY and CDR2 is SVGAGI. CDR3 length equals 20 residues. The CDR3 sequence is CASSYSMDSWTGGFLYEQYF. CDR3 DNA sequence: TGTGCCAGCAGTTACTCGATGGACTCCTGGACAGGGGGTTTTCTCTACGAGCAGTACTTC.

The gene calls are TRBV29-1 and TRBJ2-3; D not certain. Trimming left V 1 base short and J 0 bases short, with 14 bases between. Germline V gene data show CDR1 as SQVTM and CDR2 as ANQGSEA. The CDR3 spans 16 residues. CDR3 DNA sequence: TGCAGCGTTGAAGCTCCACCCAATTCTAGCACAGATACGCAGTATTTT. Encoded protein: CSVEAPPNSSTDTQYF.

Comment on this clonotype: One junction end disagrees with the germline gene, perhaps due to a read error. The gene calls are TRBV5-1 and TRBJ1-4; 10 bases are shared with TRBD1. Germline CDR1 SGHRS, CDR2 YFSETQ. The CDR3 totals 16 residues. CDR3 region: CASSYRGTGDNEKRFF. CDR3 sequence (DNA): TGCGCCAGCAGCTATAGAGGGACAGGGGATAATGAAAAACGGTTTTTT.

This sequence joins TRBV6-6 and TRBJ2-2; 8 bases are a match to TRBD1. Trimming cost V 9 bases and J 1 base; bases outside gene matches: 7. The germline gives CDR1 MNHNY, CDR2 SVGAGI (reference sequence). This CDR3 is 15 amino acids long. The DNA for the CDR3 is TGTGCCAGTCGTCCCGGGACAGGGAACACCGGGGAGCTGTTTTTT. Translated, it gives CASRPGTGNTGELFF.